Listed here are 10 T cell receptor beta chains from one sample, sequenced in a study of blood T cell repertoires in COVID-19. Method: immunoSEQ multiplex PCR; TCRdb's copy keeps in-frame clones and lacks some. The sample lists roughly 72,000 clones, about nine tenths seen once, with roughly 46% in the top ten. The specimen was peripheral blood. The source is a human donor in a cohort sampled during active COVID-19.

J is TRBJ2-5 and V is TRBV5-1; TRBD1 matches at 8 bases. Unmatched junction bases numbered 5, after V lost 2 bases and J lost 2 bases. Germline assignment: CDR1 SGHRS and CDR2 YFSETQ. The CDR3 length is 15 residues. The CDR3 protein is CASSLSQGEQETQYF. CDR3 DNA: TGCGCCAGCAGCTTATCACAGGGGGAGCAAGAGACCCAGTACTTC.

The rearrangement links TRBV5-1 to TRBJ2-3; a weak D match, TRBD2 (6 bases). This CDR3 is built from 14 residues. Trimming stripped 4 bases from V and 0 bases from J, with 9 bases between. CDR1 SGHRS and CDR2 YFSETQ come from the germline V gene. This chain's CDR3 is CASSPGESTDTQYF. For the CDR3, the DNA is TGCGCCAGCAGCCCGGGAGAAAGCACAGATACGCAGTATTTT. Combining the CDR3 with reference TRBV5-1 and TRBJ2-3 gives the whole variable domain KAGVTQTPRYLIKTRGQQVTLSCSPISGHRSVSWYQQTPGQGLQFLFEYFSETQRNKGNFPGRFSGRQFSNSRSEMNVSTLELGDSALYLCASSPGESTDTQYFGPGTRLTVL.

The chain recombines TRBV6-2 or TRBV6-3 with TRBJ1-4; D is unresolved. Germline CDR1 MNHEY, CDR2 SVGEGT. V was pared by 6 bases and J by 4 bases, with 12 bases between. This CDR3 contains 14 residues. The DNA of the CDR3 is TGTGCCAGCAGCAACAGCACAATTAATGAAAAACTGTTTTTT. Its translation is CASSNSTINEKLFF.

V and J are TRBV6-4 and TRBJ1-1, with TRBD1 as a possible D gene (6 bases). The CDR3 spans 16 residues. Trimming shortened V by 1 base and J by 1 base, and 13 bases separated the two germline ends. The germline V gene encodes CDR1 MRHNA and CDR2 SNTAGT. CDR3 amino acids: CASSDLRGHRNTEAFF. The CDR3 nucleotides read TGTGCCAGCAGTGACTTAAGGGGACATAGGAACACTGAAGCTTTCTTT.

CDR3 DNA: TGTGCCAGCAGGGTCACTAGCGGGAGGGATGAGCAGTTCTTC. It translates to CASRVTSGRDEQFF. This sequence joins TRBV2 and TRBJ2-1; 13 bases line up with TRBD2. V shed 6 bases and J 8 bases; nucleotides not matched to a gene: 4. Germline CDR1 SNHLY, CDR2 FYNNEI. This CDR3 comprises 14 residues.

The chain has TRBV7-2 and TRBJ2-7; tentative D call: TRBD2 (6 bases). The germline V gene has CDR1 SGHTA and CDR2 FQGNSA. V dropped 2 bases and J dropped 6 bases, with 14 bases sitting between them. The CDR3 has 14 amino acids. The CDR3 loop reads CASSLRRGGVEQYF. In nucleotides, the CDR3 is TGTGCCAGCAGCTTAAGGAGGGGAGGCGTCGAGCAGTACTTC.

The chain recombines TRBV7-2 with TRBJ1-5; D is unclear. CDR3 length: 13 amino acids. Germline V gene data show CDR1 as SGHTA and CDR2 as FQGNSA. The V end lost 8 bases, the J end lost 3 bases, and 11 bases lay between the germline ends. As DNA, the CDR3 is TGTGCCAGCGGCCCCGGGATCAATCAGCCCCAGCATTTT. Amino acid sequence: CASGPGINQPQHF.

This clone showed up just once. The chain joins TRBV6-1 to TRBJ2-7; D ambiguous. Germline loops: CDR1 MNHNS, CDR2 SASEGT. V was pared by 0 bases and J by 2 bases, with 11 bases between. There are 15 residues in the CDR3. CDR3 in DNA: TGTGCCAGCAGTGAAGCGGGTAGCTCACCCTACGAGCAGTACTTC. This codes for CASSEAGSSPYEQYF.

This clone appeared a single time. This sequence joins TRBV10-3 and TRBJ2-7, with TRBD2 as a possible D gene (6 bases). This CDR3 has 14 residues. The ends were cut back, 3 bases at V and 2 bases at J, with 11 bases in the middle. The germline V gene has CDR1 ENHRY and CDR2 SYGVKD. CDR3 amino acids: CAISEPLATYEQYF. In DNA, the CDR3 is TGTGCCATCAGTGAACCTCTAGCGACCTACGAGCAGTACTTC.

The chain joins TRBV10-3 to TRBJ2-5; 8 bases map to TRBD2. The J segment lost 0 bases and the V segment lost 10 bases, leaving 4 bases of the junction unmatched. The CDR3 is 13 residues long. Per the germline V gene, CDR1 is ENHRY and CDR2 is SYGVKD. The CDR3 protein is CATKAGDQETQYF. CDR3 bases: TGTGCCACCAAAGCGGGGGACCAAGAGACCCAGTACTTC.